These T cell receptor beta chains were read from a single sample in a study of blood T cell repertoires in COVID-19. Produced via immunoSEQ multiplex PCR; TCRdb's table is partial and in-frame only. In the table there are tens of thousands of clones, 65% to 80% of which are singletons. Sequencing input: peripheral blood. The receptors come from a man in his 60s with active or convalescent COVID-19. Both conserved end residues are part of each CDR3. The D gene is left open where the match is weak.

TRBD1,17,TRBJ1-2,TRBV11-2,TGTGCCAGCAGCTTAGACGCCGGGACAGGGGGCGCAGATGGCTACACCTTC,CASSLDAGTGGADGYTF
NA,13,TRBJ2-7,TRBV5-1,TGCGCCAGCAGCCGAGATGAGCTCTACGAGCAGTACTTC,CASSRDELYEQYF
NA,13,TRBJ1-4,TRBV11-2,TGTGCCAGCAGCGGCGGCCTTAATGAAAAACTGTTTTTT,CASSGGLNEKLFF
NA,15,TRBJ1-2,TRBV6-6,TGTGCCAGCAGTTACTCGGGGGGAGCTAACTATGGCTACACCTTC,CASSYSGGANYGYTF
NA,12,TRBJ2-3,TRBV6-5,TGTGCCAGCAGTCAAAGCACAGATACGCAGTATTTT,CASSQSTDTQYF
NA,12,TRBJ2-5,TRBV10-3,TGTGCCATCAGTGAGACTCGGACTGAAGCCTACTTC,CAISETRTEAYF
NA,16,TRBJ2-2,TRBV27,TGTGCCAGCAGTTTGTCCCGACGGAGGGACACCGGGGAGCTGTTTTTT,CASSLSRRRDTGELFF
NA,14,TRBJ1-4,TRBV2,TGTGCCAGTACTACAGGGCGGGCTAATGAAAAACTGTTTTTT,CASTTGRANEKLFF
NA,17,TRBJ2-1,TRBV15,TGTGCCACCAGCAGGAATCGGGGGGCCCTATCCTACAATGAGCAGTTCTTC,CATSRNRGALSYNEQFF
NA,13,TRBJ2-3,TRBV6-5,TGTGCCAGCACAGGGTTAGGAACAGATACGCAGTATTTT,CASTGLGTDTQYF